This T cell receptor (beta chain) was recovered during a study of T-cell reconstitution after alpha-beta-depleted transplantation in children. Whole-study findings and limits: A year had passed since transplant, and T-cell counts and diversity by then came mostly from newly produced T cells. Reported findings indicate that, about two months after transplant, alpha-beta T cells came from several hundred expanded clones, which were derived from non-depleted graft cells. High day-60 TCRbeta diversity in some patients came from surviving recipient T cells and thymic progenitors.

Unique molecular identifiers were built into the TCRbeta library. TCRdb re-analysed the PCR reads in MiXCR, keeping a single row per CDR3 protein. The sample consists of tens of thousands of distinct CDR3 sequences, approximately 43% of them appearing once. A remark on this clonotype: Antigen: not known.

The sequencing used PBMCs, mostly from graft donor cells, collected 360 days after TCRalphabeta/CD19-depleted stem cell transplant. This TCR came from a male patient aged 10-17 years who had a stem cell transplant for acute lymphoblastic leukemia, so the T cells may come from the graft donor.

The CDR3 DNA is TGTGCCAGCAGCTCGCGACTAGCGGAAGAGACCCAGTACTTC. It encodes CASSSRLAEETQYF. The chain recombines TRBV13 with TRBJ2-5; 9 bases match TRBD2. The CDR3 is 14 residues long. Germline V gives CDR1 PRHDT, CDR2 FYEKMQ (reference sequence). The ends lost 4 bases at V and 3 bases at J; junction bases unmatched: 3.